This T cell receptor (beta chain) was retrieved from a study of molecular identifiers for immune sequencing clone quantification. Study overall: Replicate experiments divided RNA from around 20,000 or 100,000 naive CD8 cells into five parts and sequenced four.

This clonotype was seen ten or more times. Sorting captured naive CD8 T cells as CD8+CD4-CCR7+CD45RA+. Listed TCR primers and previously described methods were used for bulk TCR libraries. One entry per CDR3 protein results from TCRdb running MiXCR on the PCR reads. The sample holds 250,000 to 400,000 distinct CDR3 sequences, roughly 23% seen once. The V gene's germline CDR1 is DFQATT and CDR2 SNEGSKA (reference sequence). V lost 0 bases and J 4 bases, leaving 8 bases between the germline ends. The CDR3 has 13 residues. This chain links TRBV20-1 with TRBJ2-3; either TRBD1 or TRBD2 may fit D (5 bases each). The sequence was obtained from a human donor in good health. Some libraries in this study had Jurkat cell RNA spiked in. Sequencing was done on a sample of naive CD8+ T cells from blood, with Jurkat cell RNA spiked in. Subset noted: FACS-sorted CD8+CD4-CCR7+CD45RA+ naive T cells. CDR3 sequence (DNA): TGCAGTGCTAGAGATCGGGGCTCAGATACGCAGTATTTT. Translated: CSARDRGSDTQYF.